This TCR beta chain was captured in a study of cytomegalovirus exposure and HLA in healthy donors. Study-level findings and limits: In vitro checks showed that a few CMV-associated chains really do target CMV antigens.

Remarks on this clone: The antigen is not known.

Germline lookup yields CDR1 SGDLS and CDR2 YYNGEE. This CDR3 is built from 16 residues. Trimming shortened V by 0 bases and J by 3 bases, and 15 bases separated the two germline ends. Sequencing used immunoSEQ multiplex PCR; TCRdb keeps in-frame clones, though not all of them. Of 100,000 to 150,000 clones in the sample, about nine tenths are singletons; the top ten hold approximately 2%. The sample was PBMCs. This chain uses TRBV9 with TRBJ1-2; D possibly corresponds to TRBD1 (6 bases). This sequence was found in a woman under 30 in good health and CMV-seronegative. CDR3 sequence: CASSVDLQGGDYGYTF. In DNA form, the CDR3 reads TGTGCCAGCAGCGTAGACCTACAGGGCGGCGACTATGGCTACACCTTC.